One TCR beta chain is described in this entry. The target antigen is unknown. This sample is part of a study of CXCR3-negative and CXCR3-positive naive CD8 T cells. As for the study in general: Collectively, the libraries yielded some 140 million TRB reads in total, at about 1.5 +/- 0.3 million per library.

The germline V gene has CDR1 ENHRY and CDR2 SYGVKD. The CDR3 runs 15 residues. cDNA libraries for TRB were generated by 5' RACE incorporating UMI labels. After re-calling the 5' RACE reads, TCRdb lists one entry per CDR3 protein, DNA absent. The table for this sample gives about 150,000 distinct CDR3 sequences. Every individual CD8+ T cell subset underwent sorting in triplicate at about 300,000 cells apiece. Findings of the study overall: High diversity, comparable across both naive subsets, contrasted with much lower diversity in memory CD8+ cells. Similar TRBV-TRBJ usage characterized naive CXCR3-negative and CXCR3-positive cells; memory cells differed. TRB CDR3s were more hydrophobic in CXCR3-positive than in CXCR3-negative naive cells.

The sequence was obtained from a human donor in good health. Some clones in this sample may be carry-over from other donors' samples. Sequenced input: naive CXCR3+ CD8+ T cells from blood. Subset specified: CD45RO-CCR7+CD27+CD95- naive CD8+ T cells expressing CXCR3 (TNR3+). The J gene is TRBJ2-7, the V gene TRBV10-3; TCRdb returns TRBD1, unconfirmable since there is no DNA. The CDR3 here is CAISGSFKGGYEQYF.